Given below is one T cell receptor (beta chain) in context. Its recognized antigen is unknown. Qualities for individual bases were not recorded, and no much larger clone is one base off. Libraries were prepared through the immunoSEQ multiplex PCR assay. The multiplex PCR relied on a mix of 60 forward primers for TCR Vbeta segments and 13 reverse primers for TCR Jbeta segments. The CDR3 region of rearranged TCR beta genes was amplified from genomic DNA with a multiplex PCR assay. On the Illumina HiSeq System, the amplified TCR beta libraries were sequenced as 87-base-pair reads. For the original study's pipeline: A later analysis tallied approximately 87 million unique TCR beta chains across the 640 or so repertoires, and some 12 million of those chains were shared by two or more donors. Raw reads were error-corrected and collapsed into unique sequences with a nearest-neighbor algorithm that merged closely related sequences to remove PCR and sequencing errors. Alignment of CDR3 sequences to IMGT reference sequences was used to assign V, D and J gene segments. For a sequence to be retained, a match of at least six nucleotides to both a V gene segment and a J gene segment was required. A rearrangement counted as productive if the CDR3 had no stop codons and remained in frame with V and J, and every other rearrangement counted as non-productive. Following IMGT convention, CDR3 was defined as the stretch from the second conserved V-encoded cysteine up to the conserved J-encoded phenylalanine. The earlier analysis of approximately 500 of the donors excluded sequences that lacked an unambiguous match to a single V gene segment. An earlier analysis of 587 of the donors called V segments functional above 56.7% productive rearrangements and segregating when the between-donor standard deviation exceeded 5%. To diagnose cytomegalovirus status from the catalog of TCR beta chain sequences, a statistical classification framework was built. V and J gene assignment, in a later analysis, came from comparing TCR nucleotide sequences with IMGT/GENE-DB human TR gene sequences. Using the TCRdist pipeline, a later analysis assigned CDR3 sequences along with most-parsimonious VDJ recombination scenarios. In a later analysis, every TCR beta chain was defined by the combination of its CDR3 amino acid sequence and its V-gene family, and reads without a unique V-gene family were dropped. A later analysis removed several hundred highly shared, low-generation-probability nucleotide sequences to deal with suspected cross-contamination and a sequencing artifact. A later analysis calculated a clonal expansion index for each public chain from normalized within-repertoire ranks of inferred template counts. In a later analysis, generation probabilities were computed using a VDJ recombination model fitted to out-of-frame rearrangements, and the results were checked against IGoR. A later analysis scored TCR-TCR, TCR-HLA and TCR-CMV co-occurrence with hypergeometric tests, applying a repertoire-size bias correction to TCR pairs. To estimate false discovery rates, a later analysis permuted the HLA or CMV assignments 20 times. In a later analysis, co-occurring TCRs were grouped with DBSCAN, and TCRdist sequence similarity was added when clustering was performed within HLA-allele-positive subsets. For co-occurrence clustering, repertoires with fewer than 30,000 or more than 120,000 public chains were excluded, along with roughly 5 repertoires with anomalous nucleotide sharing. Not all clones reach the TCRdb copy of this immuneACCESS table, which keeps in-frame sequences only. Checked studies attribute under half of the gap to unresolved V genes and leave the rest unexplained. D and trimming were read from the DNA, whereas the V and J calls and clone size are those reported in that table. The sample contains about 150,000 clones, around 57% of them found a single time. In total, the top ten clones hold roughly 1.8% of the sample.

The germline V end is reduced by 4 bases and the J end by 7 bases; junction bases left unmatched: 12. The CDR3 has 15 amino acids, counting the end cysteine and phenylalanine. This entry keeps only the CDR3 DNA: 45 bases, framed from base 1. Taken from the germline V gene (reference sequence), the CDR1 and CDR2 loops are MNHEY and SMNVEV. The sample is drawn from a study of cytomegalovirus exposure and HLA in healthy donors (TCRdb year 2017). Study-wide context: According to an earlier analysis of around 600 of the donors, 200 million or so T cells yielded some 110 million unique TCR beta sequences and about 300 Gb of sequence data. A separate validation cohort of approximately 130 different subjects was used in addition to the roughly 670-subject first cohort. Among some 410 genotyped donors of the cohort, an average of around 250,000 unique TCR beta nucleotide sequences was sequenced per donor, of which 15% to 20% were non-productive. An earlier analysis of 500 to 750 of the donors applied high-throughput TCR beta sequencing to assess whether each TCR beta V gene segment acted as functional or pseudogenic. The study aimed to test whether cataloging public T cell receptors could reveal signatures of past pathogen exposure. To predict cytomegalovirus infection status, the study brought together high-throughput TCR immunosequencing, statistical association of individual TCRs with disease status, and machine learning. The study used immunosequencing to profile the T cell repertoires of more than 650 subjects and linked those repertoires to cytomegalovirus serostatus. Rather than drawing on any new phenotypic data, the later analysis identified candidate immune exposures from TCR beta sequences and the way those sequences occurred across donors. Of the roughly 400 genotyped donors, roughly 80% were placed in the genetic ancestry cluster associated with self-reported Caucasian donors. An early release that covered roughly 600 HLA-typed donors contained 300 to 350 gigabases of sequencing data and around 85 million unique TCR sequences. A later genetic analysis used genome-wide SNP genotypes for about three fifths of the 666 donors, treating that subset as a discovery cohort. All discovery cohort repertoires had been generated using a single sequencing platform. To study patterns of TCR occurrence, a later analysis re-analyzed previously published TCR beta repertoires from 666 donors and added high-resolution HLA genotyping. Donor age, sex, ethnicity and CMV serostatus were compiled alongside the repertoire data. Several DR-DQ haplotypes were treated as single units for association and clustering because of strong linkage in the cohort. Typing coverage varied by locus: roughly 620-630 donors for A, B, C, DRB1 and DQB1; roughly 560 for DQA1; 600 to 610 for DPA1; roughly 450 for DPB1. Class I and class II HLA loci were covered by the typing at four-digit resolution. What the research found in general, with its limitations: Immune exposure information for the cohort was limited to CMV serostatus. In a later genetic analysis, a missense DCLRE1C variant was associated with V-gene and J-gene trimming of TCR beta chains, and the association was replicated in an independent cohort. Most TCR sequences were observed very rarely across donors, whereas some public TCRs were present in many individuals. Specific HLA alleles were associated with 15,000 to 20,000 TCR beta sequences at a false discovery rate of 0.05 in a later analysis. Some IMGT-functional V segments, including TRBV6-2 and TRBV6-3, could not be told apart with the 87-base-pair reads, so those segments were excluded. A few of the identified cytomegalovirus-associated TCR beta chains were confirmed in vitro to be specific for cytomegalovirus antigens. Because counts were too low, approximately 18 rarely observed V segments, including chromosome 9 orphons, were excluded from the earlier analysis of several hundred of the donors. The cohort was sequenced for TCR beta chains only, and without alpha or paired-chain data the features that could be detected were limited. Compared with equally common non-associated chains, HLA-associated TCR beta chains in a later analysis were more clonally expanded and had lower generation probabilities. The authors suggested that the approach could potentially be extended to other disease states and immunological phenotypes. In a later analysis, the rate of TCR association differed among HLA loci, with DRB1 alleles having the most associated TCRs and HLA-C alleles having the fewest. The classifier was reported to diagnose cytomegalovirus status with high specificity and sensitivity in both the original cohort and the validation cohort. A cluster of highly shared sequence variants was judged likely to be a technical artifact of the sequencing pipeline. The study gave a list of 150 to 200 TCR beta chains associated with cytomegalovirus. Correlated functional status among segregating V segments might be attributable to linkage disequilibrium, but an unknown experimental factor could not be ruled out. A further reported finding was that TCR beta sequences accurately predicted the HLA-A and HLA-B alleles for most subjects in the first cohort. HLA typing was unavailable for some donors at each locus, so association tests used only the typed subset. A later analysis reported that several top co-occurrence clusters appeared linked to parvovirus B19, influenza, CMV and Epstein-Barr virus. Roughly uniform sequencing depth across donors was assumed in presence/absence analyses, although this assumption may not hold. Compared with the roughly 670-donor mean, donors in an Asian-associated ancestry cluster had fewer N-insertions in productive TCRs, according to a later genetic analysis. Assigning TCR associations to individual alleles was difficult when HLA alleles, especially DR and DQ, strongly co-occurred. A later analysis found that most CMV-associated TCR beta chains appeared HLA-restricted, with HLA associations seemingly driven largely by CMV exposure. In an earlier analysis of more than 500 of the donors, most TCR beta V segments appeared in productive rearrangements about 87% or about 30% of the time, broadly matching IMGT annotations.

In total, 666 healthy bone marrow donors made up the cohort. At the time of sampling, all cohort members were nominally healthy, though unrecorded immune exposures were likely present. The donor was CMV seronegative and belonged to the group of around 400 seronegative cohort members. A peripheral blood sample was collected from each donor, and TCR beta sequencing was performed on peripheral blood mononuclear cells. Genomic DNA was extracted from the blood cell samples with the Qiagen DNeasy Blood Extraction Kit. This sequence was found in a male donor in good health and CMV-seronegative. The chain is assembled from TRBV27 and TRBJ1-2; 7 nucleotides in the junction match TRBD1. The sample consisted of PBMCs. Here is the DNA: TGTGCCAGCAGTTACAGGGGCATGGGCGGTCTTGGCTACACCTTC. Protein translation: CASSYRGMGGLGYTF.